Below are 5 T cell receptor beta chains sequenced from a single sample in a study of cytomegalovirus exposure and HLA in healthy donors. 60 Vbeta and 13 Jbeta primers were used in PCR. Some clones are missing from TCRdb's copy, which holds only in-frame ones; the method was immunoSEQ multiplex PCR. The profile covers 140,000 or so clones, with roughly 80% appearing a single time and 3.5% to 4.5% taken by the ten largest. The sample consisted of PBMCs. The receptor source for this set is a woman aged 40 to 49 in good health and CMV-seropositive.

The chain links TRBV11-2 to TRBJ2-1; 9 positions match TRBD1. The V gene's germline CDR1 is SGHAT and CDR2 FQNNGV. J lost 6 bases, V lost 2 bases, and 5 bases had no gene match. This CDR3 has 15 residues. This CDR3 is CASSLRGQGVNEQFF. The CDR3 nucleotides are TGTGCCAGCAGCTTACGGGGACAGGGAGTCAATGAGCAGTTCTTC.

In this sample, this clone turned up a few times. J is TRBJ1-2 and V is TRBV6-6; D possibly corresponds to TRBD1 (6 bases). V was shortened by 0 bases and J by 2 bases, with 7 bases between the two germline ends. CDR3 length: 14 amino acids. Germline V gene data show CDR1 as MNHNY and CDR2 as SVGAGI (reference sequence). The CDR3 coding sequence is TGTGCCAGCAGTTACTCGGACAGAAACTATGGCTACACCTTC. It translates to CASSYSDRNYGYTF.

V gene TRBV27 combines with J gene TRBJ1-5; TRBD1 matches at 7 bases. The germline CDR1 and CDR2 sequences are MNHEY and SMNVEV (reference sequence). Trimming took 5 bases from V and 0 from J; bases not matched to a gene: 4. The CDR3 consists of 15 residues. CDR3 sequence reads: CASSKGQYSNQPQHF. The CDR3 nucleotides are TGTGCCAGCAGTAAGGGACAGTATAGCAATCAGCCCCAGCATTTT.

A single count supports this clone. This rearrangement joins TRBV28 to TRBJ2-5; TRBD1 aligns across 7 bases. The length of the CDR3 is 14 residues. The V segment lost 5 bases and the J segment 2 bases; nucleotides outside the gene matches: 5. Germline V lookup: CDR1 MDHEN, CDR2 SYDVKM. CDR3 coding DNA: TGTGCCAGCAGTGGAGGACAGGCACAAGAGACCCAGTACTTC. Translation: CASSGGQAQETQYF.

The chain couples TRBV9 to TRBJ1-5; D gene uncertain. Germline V gene data show CDR1 as SGDLS and CDR2 as YYNGEE. The CDR3 spans 16 residues. V lost 3 bases to trimming and J lost 2 bases, with 15 bases between them. CDR3 DNA: TGTGCCAGCAGCGAGGGAGGAGGCTGGGGCAATCAGCCCCAGCATTTT. This codes for CASSEGGGWGNQPQHF.